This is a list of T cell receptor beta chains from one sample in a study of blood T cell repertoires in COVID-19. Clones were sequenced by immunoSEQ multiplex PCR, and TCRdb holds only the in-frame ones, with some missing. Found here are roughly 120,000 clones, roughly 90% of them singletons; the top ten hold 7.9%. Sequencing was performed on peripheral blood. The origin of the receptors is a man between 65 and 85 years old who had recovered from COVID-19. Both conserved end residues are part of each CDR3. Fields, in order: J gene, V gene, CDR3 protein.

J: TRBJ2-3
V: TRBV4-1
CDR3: CASSQDRTGLAGGDTQYF

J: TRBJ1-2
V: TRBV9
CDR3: CASSVTGTDYGYTF

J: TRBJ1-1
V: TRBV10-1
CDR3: CASSGTQGYTEAFF

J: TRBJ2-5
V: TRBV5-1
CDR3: CASSLIPQGAGETQYF

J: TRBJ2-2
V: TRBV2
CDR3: CASSDWQANTGELFF

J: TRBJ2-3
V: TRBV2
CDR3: CASSLTPLSTDTQYF

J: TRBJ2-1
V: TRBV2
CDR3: CASSKTIQGNEQFF

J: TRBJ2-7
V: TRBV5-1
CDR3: CASSLDTGGEQYF

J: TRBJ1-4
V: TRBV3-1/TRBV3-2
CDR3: CASSRTDDNEKLFF

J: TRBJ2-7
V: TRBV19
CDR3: CASSKTSGFSYEQYF

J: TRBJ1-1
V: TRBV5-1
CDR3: CASSFEGTTEAFF

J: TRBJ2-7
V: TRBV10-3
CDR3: CATSLAGYEQYF

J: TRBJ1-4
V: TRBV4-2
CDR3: CASSQEQATEKLFF

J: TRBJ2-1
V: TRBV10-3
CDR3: CAISESRGVRGISYNEQFF

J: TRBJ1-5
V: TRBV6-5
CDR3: CASREGQSNNQPQHF

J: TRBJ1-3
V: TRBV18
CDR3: CASSPMWGQTGNTIYF

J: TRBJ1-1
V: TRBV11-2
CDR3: CASSPTTGSGAFF

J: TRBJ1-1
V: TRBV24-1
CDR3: CATSDSMVTEAFF

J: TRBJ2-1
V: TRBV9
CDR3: CASSVGSSGNNEQFF

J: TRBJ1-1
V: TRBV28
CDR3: CASTSPQGISTEAFF

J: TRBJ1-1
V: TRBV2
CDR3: CASSYEGPNTEAFF

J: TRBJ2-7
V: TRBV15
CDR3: CATSSKLGGGPHEQYF

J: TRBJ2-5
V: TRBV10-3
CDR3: CAINGGASEETQYF

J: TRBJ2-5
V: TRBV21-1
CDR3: CASSERGSWGTQYF

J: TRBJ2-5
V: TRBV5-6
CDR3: CASSLAGQTQETQYF

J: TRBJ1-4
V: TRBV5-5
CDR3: CASSSPEGPTGEKLFF

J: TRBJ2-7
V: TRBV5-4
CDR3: CASSLGGQNYEQYF

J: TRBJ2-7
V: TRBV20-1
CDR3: CSGGQGHEQYF

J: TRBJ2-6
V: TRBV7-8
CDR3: CAGQKVRVYANGANVLTF